This T cell receptor (beta chain) appears in the sequencing data of a study of cytomegalovirus exposure and HLA in healthy donors. A word on this clone: Its antigen is unknown. A read error may produce the germline difference seen at one junction end.

Germline CDR1 reads SEHNR; CDR2 reads FQNEAQ (reference sequence). This CDR3 has 12 amino acids. Study conclusions and caveats: As was reported, the classifier diagnosed cytomegalovirus status with high specificity and sensitivity.

The PCR employed 60 Vbeta primers together with 13 Jbeta primers. Sequencing was performed with immunoSEQ multiplex PCR; in TCRdb, only in-frame clones are kept and a portion is missing. The data show approximately 97,000 clones, approximately 82% seen once. The clonotype originates from a man aged 35 to 55 in good health and CMV-seronegative. Sequencing used PBMCs. The genes are TRBV7-9 and TRBJ1-1; D gene uncertain. The CDR3, as DNA: TGTTCCAGCAGCTTCTACGGCACTGAAGCTTTCTTT. Protein sequence: CSSSFYGTEAFF.